Given below is one T cell receptor beta chain in context. Its target is unknown. This may stem from a read error, because a much larger clone lies one nucleotide away. Original methodology: Clinicopathological groups of papillary thyroid cancer showed CDR3 differences that were used to build a distant-metastasis classifier. Via MiXCR, TCRdb re-called the PCR reads. These V and J calls derive from TCRdb rather than the authors' analysis. This table holds some 86,000 clones, around 13% found once. The data are from a study of metastatic and nonmetastatic thyroid tumors. Looking at the study overall: For malignant and benign thyroid patients, tumor or nodule tissue and blood were the sources whose repertoires were compared. Study results and caveats: Malignant tumors reportedly showed significantly higher TCR beta diversity than benign nodules in both blood and tumor.

Every patient underwent thyroid surgery untreated. The sequence came from a female donor with papillary thyroid cancer or a benign thyroid nodule (not recorded which). Some clones in this sample may be carry-over from other donors' samples. Source material: tumor tissue.

The CDR3 DNA is TGCAGCGTGGTAGGGGTCACCTGGGAGCTGTTTTTT. Protein sequence: CSVVGVTWELFF. The rearrangement joins TRBV29-1 to TRBJ2-2; TRBD1 is a possible D gene (5 bases). CDR1 is SQVTM and CDR2 is ANQGSEA in the germline V gene. The CDR3 totals 12 residues.